This TCR beta chain was documented in a study of T cell responses to AZD1222 COVID-19 vaccine. Study-level findings and limits: Within unmutated variant regions lay the reported targets of nearly half of spike-specific TCRs.

The protocol was immunoSEQ multiplex PCR, while the TCRdb copy is restricted to in-frame clones and leaves out a portion. The profile shows some 130,000 clones, 75% to 90% of them singletons. Turning to this clone: No antigen is known for it.

V was pared by 5 bases and J by 5 bases, with 9 bases of the junction left unmatched. This CDR3 contains 15 residues. The germline V gene has CDR1 MNHEY and CDR2 SVGAGI. The chain carries TRBV6-5 and TRBJ1-2, with 9 positions matching TRBD1. This clonotype was obtained from an adult in good health. Sequencing used peripheral blood, obtained on day 0 of AZD1222 vaccination. The CDR3 spells CASSLGGQGGYGYTF. The CDR3 DNA reads as TGTGCCAGCAGTCTAGGGGGACAGGGAGGGTATGGCTACACCTTC.